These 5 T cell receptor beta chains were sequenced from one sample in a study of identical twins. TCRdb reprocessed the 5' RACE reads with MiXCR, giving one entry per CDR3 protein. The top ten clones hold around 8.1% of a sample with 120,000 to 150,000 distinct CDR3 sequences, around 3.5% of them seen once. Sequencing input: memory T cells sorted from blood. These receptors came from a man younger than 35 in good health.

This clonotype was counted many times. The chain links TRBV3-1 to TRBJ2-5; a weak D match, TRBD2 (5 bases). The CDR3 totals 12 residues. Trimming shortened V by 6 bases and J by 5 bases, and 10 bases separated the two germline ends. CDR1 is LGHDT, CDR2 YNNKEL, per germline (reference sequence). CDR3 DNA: TGTGCCAGCAGGGCCACGGGGGAGACCCAGTACTTC. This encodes CASRATGETQYF.

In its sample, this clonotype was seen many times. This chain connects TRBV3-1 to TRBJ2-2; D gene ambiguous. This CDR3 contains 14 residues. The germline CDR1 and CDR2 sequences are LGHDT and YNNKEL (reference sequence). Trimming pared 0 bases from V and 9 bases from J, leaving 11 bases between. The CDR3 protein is CASSQDDVLRELFF. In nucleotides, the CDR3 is TGTGCCAGCAGCCAAGACGATGTCCTGAGGGAGCTGTTTTTT.

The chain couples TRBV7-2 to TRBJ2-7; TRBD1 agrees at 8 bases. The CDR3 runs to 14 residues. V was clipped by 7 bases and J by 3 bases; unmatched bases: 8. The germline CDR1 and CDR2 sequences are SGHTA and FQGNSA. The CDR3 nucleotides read TGTGCCAGCAAACCAGGGGGCTACAGCTACGAGCAGTACGTC. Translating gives CASKPGGYSYEQYV.

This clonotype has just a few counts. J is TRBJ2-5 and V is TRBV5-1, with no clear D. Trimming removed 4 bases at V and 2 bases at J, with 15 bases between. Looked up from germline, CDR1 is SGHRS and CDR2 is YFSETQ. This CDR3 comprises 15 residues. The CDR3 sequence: CASSAIPQRQETQYF. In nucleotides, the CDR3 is TGCGCCAGCAGCGCAATTCCCCAGAGGCAAGAGACCCAGTACTTC.

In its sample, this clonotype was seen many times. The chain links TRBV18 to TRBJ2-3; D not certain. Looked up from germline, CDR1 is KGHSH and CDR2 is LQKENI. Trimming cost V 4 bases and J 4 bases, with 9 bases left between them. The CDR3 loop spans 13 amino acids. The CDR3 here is CASSLAPADTQYF. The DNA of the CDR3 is TGTGCCAGCTCACTCGCCCCCGCAGATACGCAGTATTTT.